Listed below are T cell receptor beta chains from one sample, sequenced in a study of Ad26.COV2.S vaccination and SARS-CoV-2 variants. Method: immunoSEQ multiplex PCR; TCRdb's copy keeps in-frame clones and lacks some. The sample lists 300,000 to 450,000 clones; approximately 84% were seen once. The source was peripheral blood, collected in a trial of Ad26.COV2.S vaccine versus placebo. The receptors stem from a person aged 18-60 years who received the Ad26.COV2.S COVID-19 vaccine or a placebo. CDR3s include the opening cysteine and the closing phenylalanine or tryptophan. The order of the fields is clone size, J gene, V gene, D gene, CDR3 DNA, CDR3 protein. The D gene is left open where the match is weak. Rows give clone size only sometimes, using once, few, many, or a class for an expanded clone.

.	TRBJ1-5	TRBV4-1	.	TGCGCCAGCAGCCAAGTTGGGGTTCAGCCCCAGCATTTT	CASSQVGVQPQHF
.	TRBJ1-1	TRBV27	.	TGTGCCAGCAGTTTAACGCAGGGCTTGAACACTGAAGCTTTCTTT	CASSLTQGLNTEAFF
.	TRBJ2-7	TRBV5-4	.	TGTGCCAGCAGTCCTGGGACCTACGCCTACGAGCAGTACTTC	CASSPGTYAYEQYF
.	TRBJ1-6	TRBV10-3	.	TGTGCCATCAGCCCGACGGCCCGGAGGGATTCACCCCTCCACTTT	CAISPTARRDSPLHF
.	TRBJ1-5	TRBV2	TRBD1	TGTGCCAGCAGTGATGAAAGGGGGACAGGGTTACAGCCCCAGCATTTT	CASSDERGTGLQPQHF
few	TRBJ1-2	TRBV5-4	TRBD1	TGTGCCAGCAGCTTGGAACCGGGACAGTCCTATGGCTACACCTTC	CASSLEPGQSYGYTF
.	TRBJ2-1	TRBV11-2	TRBD2	TGTGCCAGCAGCTTAGTTGGTGTAGCGGGAGGTGGGGGTGAGCAGTTCTTC	CASSLVGVAGGGGEQFF
.	TRBJ2-5	TRBV6-2/TRBV6-3	TRBD1	TGTGCCAGCAGTTCGGGACAGGCCGGACAAGAGACCCAGTACTTC	CASSSGQAGQETQYF
few	TRBJ2-7	TRBV6-6	.	TGTGCCAGCAGTTACTCGAGCCTGGGGGAGGAGCAGTACTTC	CASSYSSLGEEQYF
.	TRBJ2-7	TRBV6-4	.	TGTGCCAGCAGTGACTCGTCCGGGACAAAGCTCTACGAGCAGTACTTC	CASSDSSGTKLYEQYF
.	TRBJ2-5	TRBV7-4	TRBD2	TGTGCCGCACCAACCTTTGGGACTAGCGGCCTCTGGGCAGCGGGGGAGACCCAGTACTTC	CAAPTFGTSGLWAAGETQYF
.	TRBJ2-7	TRBV27	TRBD2	TGTGCCAGCAGTTTATCGGCCGAGCGGGGATCCTACGAGCAGTACTTC	CASSLSAERGSYEQYF
.	TRBJ2-2	TRBV27	TRBD1	TGTGCCAGCACCACGGGACAGTTGACAGTTCCAACCGGGGAGCTGTTTTTT	CASTTGQLTVPTGELFF
.	TRBJ2-7	TRBV10-1	.	TGCGCCAGCAGTGATGGCCCCCTGGACGAGCAGTACTTC	CASSDGPLDEQYF
.	TRBJ1-2	TRBV6-5	.	TGTGCCAGCAGTTACTGGGGGGGAGGCTACACCTTC	CASSYWGGGYTF
.	TRBJ2-1	TRBV9	.	TGTGCCAGCAGCGTAGGCCTCCATGAGGGGGGTGAGCAGTTCTTC	CASSVGLHEGGEQFF
.	TRBJ2-7	TRBV6-6	.	TGTGCCAGCAGGGTCCTAAGGGGGGGCGCCGACTACGAGCAGTACTTC	CASRVLRGGADYEQYF
.	TRBJ1-1	TRBV4-1	.	TGCGCCAGCAGCCAAGTCGAAGAACCGTTCACTGAAGCTTTCTTT	CASSQVEEPFTEAFF
once	TRBJ2-3	TRBV11-3	TRBD2	TGTGCCAGCAGCCGAGGACTAGCGGGAGGTGCTGCTTCCACAGATACGCAGTATTTT	CASSRGLAGGAASTDTQYF
once	TRBJ2-5	TRBV18	.	TGTGCCAGCTCACCGGAAGGGGAGACCCAGTACTTC	CASSPEGETQYF
.	TRBJ2-5	TRBV5-8	TRBD2	TGTGCCAGCAGCCCCATTCGGGGGGGCGCCGATTTTGTGACCCAGTACTTC	CASSPIRGGADFVTQYF
.	TRBJ2-7	TRBV27	.	TGTGCCAGCAGTTTAGGTGAACCGCGCACCTACGAGCAGTACTTC	CASSLGEPRTYEQYF
.	TRBJ1-5	TRBV25-1	.	TGTGCCAGCAGTTTTACAGCCCCAGGTAGCAATCAGCCCCAGCATTTT	CASSFTAPGSNQPQHF
.	TRBJ2-3	TRBV4-3	TRBD2	TGCGCCAGCAGCCAAGAAGTACTAGCGGGGGCAGATACGCAGTATTTT	CASSQEVLAGADTQYF
.	TRBJ1-4	TRBV30	.	TGTGCCTGGAGGGACCCTCGGGCCGAGGGTTTGGAAAAACTGTTTTTT	CAWRDPRAEGLEKLFF
.	TRBJ1-6	TRBV5-1	.	TGCGCCAGCAGCTTGGTGCGGGGGGCTAGATCACCCCTCCACTTT	CASSLVRGARSPLHF
.	TRBJ2-5	TRBV18	.	TGTGCCAGCTCACCAGGTTCCAATCTAGAGACCCAGTACTTC	CASSPGSNLETQYF
.	TRBJ2-1	TRBV13	.	TGTGCCAGCAGCCCCCCCGGGCGGTTTGAGCAGTTCTTC	CASSPPGRFEQFF
once	TRBJ2-7	TRBV7-2	.	TGTGCCAGCAGCTTCGTCGGGGGAAAAACCGAGCAGTACTTC	CASSFVGGKTEQYF
.	TRBJ1-2	TRBV19	TRBD1	TGTGCCAGTAGTCCACGGACAGGGGAAGGCTACACCTTC	CASSPRTGEGYTF
.	TRBJ2-7	TRBV27	TRBD2	TGTGCCAGCAGTTTATCGAAGGCTAGCGGGATGTACGAGCAGTACTTC	CASSLSKASGMYEQYF
many	TRBJ2-7	TRBV25-1	TRBD2	TGTGCCAGCAGTGAAGCGGGAGGGATGTACGAGCAGTACTTC	CASSEAGGMYEQYF
.	TRBJ2-1	TRBV3-1/TRBV3-2	.	TGTGCCAGCAGCCAAGCAGGGCCGGGCGCTCAGTTCTTC	CASSQAGPGAQFF
.	TRBJ2-1	TRBV6-2/TRBV6-3	TRBD2	TGTGCCAGCAGTTTAATAGCGGGGGGCTACAATGAGCAGTTCTTC	CASSLIAGGYNEQFF
.	TRBJ2-2	TRBV5-1	TRBD1	TGCGCCAGCAGCTTAGGACAGGGGGCTGGCACCGGGGAGCTGTTTTTT	CASSLGQGAGTGELFF
.	TRBJ1-4	TRBV6-5	.	TGTGCCAGCAGGGGGGTAACTAATGAAAAACTGTTTTTT	CASRGVTNEKLFF
.	TRBJ2-2	TRBV27	TRBD1	TGTGCCAGCAGTCTCACCGGGACAGGGAACGCCGGGGAGCTGTTTTTT	CASSLTGTGNAGELFF
few	TRBJ2-7	TRBV3-1/TRBV3-2	TRBD2	TGTGCCAGCAGTTTCGGTCTCGGGGGAGCGGGGGGAAACTACGAGCAGTACTTC	CASSFGLGGAGGNYEQYF
.	TRBJ1-4	TRBV19	.	TGTGCCAGTAGTATCCCTTCACGGGGAGGTGAAAAACTGTTTTTT	CASSIPSRGGEKLFF
.	TRBJ1-1	TRBV15	TRBD1	TGTGCCACCAGCAGAGCTCCAGCAGGGGGCCCGAACACTGAAGCTTTCTTT	CATSRAPAGGPNTEAFF
.	TRBJ2-5	TRBV19	.	TGTGCCAGTAGTATCGGGGTAAGAGAGACCCAGTACTTC	CASSIGVRETQYF
.	TRBJ1-1	TRBV18	.	TGTGCCAGCTCCCCCTCGGATAAGAACACTGAAGCTTTCTTT	CASSPSDKNTEAFF
.	TRBJ2-7	TRBV5-1	TRBD1	TGCGCCAGCAGCATGGGACAGGGATTTTCCTACGAGCAGTACTTC	CASSMGQGFSYEQYF
.	TRBJ1-6	TRBV9	.	TGTGCCAGCAGCGTAGCTGGCGTGGGAGGTGGGAATTCACCCCTCCACTTT	CASSVAGVGGGNSPLHF
.	TRBJ1-2	TRBV15	.	TGTGCCACCAGCAGAGGGATGGGCTATGGCTACACCTTC	CATSRGMGYGYTF
.	TRBJ2-7	TRBV15	.	TGTGCCACCAGCAGCGGCGGCGTCCTGACCTACGAGCAGTACTTC	CATSSGGVLTYEQYF
.	TRBJ2-3	TRBV7-8	TRBD2	TGTGCCAGCCGGGGGGCGGGAGGGGTCACAGATACGCAGTATTTT	CASRGAGGVTDTQYF
.	TRBJ2-2	TRBV21-1	.	TGTGCCAGTAATGGGGGTGTCACCGGGGAGCTGTTTTTT	CASNGGVTGELFF
.	TRBJ1-1	TRBV5-1	TRBD1	TGCGCCAGCAGCCCACACAGGGGGCCAGAAGCTTTCTTT	CASSPHRGPEAFF